This entry lists 16 T cell receptor beta chains sequenced from one sample in a study of T cell repertoires in cytomegalovirus infection. From the reads, TCRdb called clonotypes with MiXCR, one entry per CDR3 protein. This repertoire shows 130,000 or so distinct CDR3 sequences, 5.5% to 8% found once; its top ten account for roughly 17%. Sequencing input: PBMCs. All receptors come from a human donor in good health (CMV status not recorded). Some clones in this sample may be carry-over from other donors' samples.

This clonotype occurred many times. This chain uses TRBV28 with TRBJ2-3; 13 nucleotides agree with TRBD2. The CDR3 spans 17 residues. Trimming at V came to 4 bases and at J to 1 base, leaving 5 bases not matched to a gene. Germline CDR1 reads MDHEN; CDR2 reads SYDVKM. The CDR3: CASSSVGLAGRTDTQYF. CDR3 nucleotides: TGTGCCAGCAGTTCGGTGGGACTAGCGGGGCGCACAGATACGCAGTATTTT.

This clonotype appeared many times. V and J are TRBV12-3 or TRBV12-4 and TRBJ1-5; D gene uncertain. Trimming took off 1 base at V and 7 bases at J, with 14 bases between the two ends. This CDR3 is built from 15 residues. CDR3: CASSLGGGKEQPQHF. The CDR3 DNA is TGTGCCAGCAGTTTAGGAGGAGGGAAAGAACAGCCCCAGCATTTT.

The sample holds many counts of this clonotype. V usage is TRBV12-3 or TRBV12-4 and J usage is TRBJ2-1; the match to TRBD1 covers 11 bases. The CDR3 sequence is 15 residues long. Trimming removed 0 bases from V and 7 bases from J; junction bases left unmatched: 2. CDR3 nucleotide sequence: TGTGCCAGCAGTTTAGCGGGACAGGGGGAAAATGAGCAGTTCTTC. This encodes CASSLAGQGENEQFF.

Many counts were recorded for this clonotype. V usage is TRBV2 and J usage is TRBJ1-2; D might be TRBD1 (6 bases). V lost 11 bases, J lost 3 bases, and 19 bases lay in between. The CDR3 covers 14 residues. Germline CDR1 SNHLY, CDR2 FYNNEI. CDR3 nucleotide sequence: TGTGCCTTCAGGGGTGGTCAGGGAGACTATGGCTACACCTTC. This gives the protein CAFRGGQGDYGYTF. Variable domain in full (rest from reference TRBV2 and TRBJ1-2): EPEVTQTPSHQVTQMGQEVILRCVPISNHLYFYWYRQILGQKVEFLVSFYNNEISEKSEIFDDQFSVERPDGSNFTLKIRSTKLEDSAMYFCAFRGGQGDYGYTFGSGTRLTVV.

Many counts were recorded for this clonotype. The chain joins TRBV12-3 or TRBV12-4 to TRBJ1-1; possible D gene TRBD1, 5 bases. CDR3 length: 13 amino acids. Deletions cut 3 bases from V and 4 bases from J, with 9 bases between. The CDR3 DNA sequence: TGTGCCAGCAGTTTCAGGGTTGGCACTGAAGCTTTCTTT. Protein sequence: CASSFRVGTEAFF.

At least ten counts were recorded for this clonotype. The chain carries TRBV7-2 and TRBJ1-5, with D possibly matching TRBD1 (5 bases). The CDR3 is 16 amino acids. The V and J ends lost 4 bases and 2 bases respectively, with 15 bases between them. Germline loops: CDR1 SGHTA, CDR2 FQGNSA. As DNA, the CDR3 is TGTGCCAGCAGCTCTCAGGGTTCTCTCGGCAATCAGCCCCAGCATTTT. Encoded protein: CASSSQGSLGNQPQHF.

This clonotype was observed many times. The CDR3 is CASSPRDSVYEQYF. The CDR3 bases are TGTGCCAGCAGTCCTCGGGACAGTGTCTACGAGCAGTACTTC. The chain joins TRBV27 to TRBJ2-7, with TRBD1 matching over 7 bases. With 5 bases clipped from V and 3 bases from J, the junction kept 7 bases outside the gene matches. The CDR3 runs to 14 residues. Germline loops: CDR1 MNHEY, CDR2 SMNVEV (reference sequence).

This clonotype appeared many times. V gene TRBV7-8 combines with J gene TRBJ2-5; a weak D match, TRBD1 (6 bases). Trimming removed 2 bases at V and 5 bases at J, with 24 bases between. Germline V gene lookup returns CDR1 SGHVS and CDR2 FQNEAQ. The length of the CDR3 is 18 residues. The CDR3 loop reads CASSLRARTVFGKETQYF. CDR3 in DNA: TGTGCCAGCAGCTTACGGGCCCGGACAGTCTTCGGCAAGGAGACCCAGTACTTC.

This clonotype was picked up many times. The gene calls are TRBV28 and TRBJ1-4; the match to TRBD1 covers 9 bases. The V and J ends lost 7 bases and 3 bases, in that order; junction bases with no gene match: 3. CDR1 is MDHEN, CDR2 SYDVKM, per germline. This CDR3 has 14 residues. The CDR3 loop is CASNRQGANEKLFF. The CDR3 DNA reads TGTGCCAGCAACCGACAGGGGGCTAATGAAAAACTGTTTTTT.

This clonotype was detected a few times. This chain links TRBV27 with TRBJ2-3; TRBD2 agrees at 13 bases. This CDR3 comprises 16 residues. CDR1 and CDR2 from the germline V gene are MNHEY and SMNVEV (reference sequence). The V and J ends lost 5 bases and 6 bases, in that order; junction bases with no gene match: 8. CDR3 in amino acids: CASSPTSGGASDTQYF. The CDR3 bases are TGTGCCAGCAGTCCTACTAGCGGGGGGGCGTCCGATACGCAGTATTTT.

The table lists this clonotype with many counts. The CDR3 loop reads CASSFLTFRTDTQYF. The CDR3 bases are TGTGCCAGCAGTTTTCTGACTTTCCGAACAGATACGCAGTATTTT. The gene calls are TRBV28 and TRBJ2-3; D call uncertain. CDR1 and CDR2 from the germline V gene are MDHEN and SYDVKM. There are 15 residues in the CDR3. The germline V and J ends were trimmed by 3 bases and 3 bases, with 13 bases remaining between them.

This clonotype was picked up many times. The rearrangement uses TRBV7-2 and TRBJ2-7; no definite D call. The germline V gene encodes CDR1 SGHTA and CDR2 FQGNSA. The CDR3 totals 12 residues. Trimming removed 6 bases at V and 4 bases at J, with 10 bases between. CDR3 amino acids: CASSPHQYEQYF. Here the CDR3 DNA reads TGTGCCAGCAGTCCCCACCAATACGAGCAGTACTTC.

This clonotype was seen at least ten times. This sequence joins TRBV7-9 and TRBJ2-7; maybe TRBD1 (5 bases). The CDR3 is 15 amino acids. V shed 3 bases and J shed 4 bases, with 16 bases lying between them. The germline CDR1 and CDR2 sequences are SEHNR and FQNEAQ (reference sequence). Written as DNA, the CDR3 is TGTGCCAGCAGCTTTTTGCAGGGTCAACCTTACGAGCAGTACTTC. Translation: CASSFLQGQPYEQYF.

This clonotype came up a few times. The rearrangement joins TRBV20-1 to TRBJ2-3; TRBD1 might be the D (5 bases). This CDR3 is 14 amino acids long. V was trimmed by 4 bases and J by 6 bases, leaving 17 bases between them. Germline V gene data show CDR1 as DFQATT and CDR2 as SNEGSKA (reference sequence). This CDR3 is CSATNPGPGDTQYF. CDR3 DNA: TGCAGTGCTACCAACCCCGGGCCAGGGGATACGCAGTATTTT.

This clonotype was counted only a few times. The genes are TRBV7-9 and TRBJ2-1; 16 bases fit TRBD2. Germline V CDR1 and CDR2: SEHNR, FQNEAQ (reference sequence). The V and J ends lost 5 bases and 4 bases, in that order; junction bases with no gene match: 14. The length of the CDR3 is 20 residues. DNA for the CDR3: TGTGCCAGCAGCGAAGGGACTAGCGGGGGGGCCAGGAGTAGGTACAATGAGCAGTTCTTC. Protein: CASSEGTSGGARSRYNEQFF.

J is TRBJ2-1 and V is TRBV25-1, with unresolved D. From germline, CDR1 is MGHDK and CDR2 SYGVNS. The V end was cut by 2 bases, the J end by 8 bases, with 16 bases between. This CDR3 is built from 15 residues. In nucleotides, the CDR3 is TGTGCCAGCAGTGAAGGCCTCACGAAAGGCGATGAGCAGTTCTTC. Its translation is CASSEGLTKGDEQFF.